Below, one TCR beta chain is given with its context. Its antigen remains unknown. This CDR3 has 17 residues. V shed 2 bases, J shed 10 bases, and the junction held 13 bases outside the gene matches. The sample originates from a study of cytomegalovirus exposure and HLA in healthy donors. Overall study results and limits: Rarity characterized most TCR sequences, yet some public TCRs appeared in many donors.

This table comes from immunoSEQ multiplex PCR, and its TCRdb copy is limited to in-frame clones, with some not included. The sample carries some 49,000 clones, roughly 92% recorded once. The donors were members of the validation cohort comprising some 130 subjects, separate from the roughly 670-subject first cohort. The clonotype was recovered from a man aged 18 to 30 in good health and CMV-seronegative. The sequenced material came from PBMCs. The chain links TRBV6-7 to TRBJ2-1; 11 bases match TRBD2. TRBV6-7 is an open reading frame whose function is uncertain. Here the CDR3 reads CASSYMFSSGRPQEQFF. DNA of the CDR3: TGTGCCAGCAGTTACATGTTTTCTAGCGGGAGGCCGCAGGAGCAGTTCTTC.